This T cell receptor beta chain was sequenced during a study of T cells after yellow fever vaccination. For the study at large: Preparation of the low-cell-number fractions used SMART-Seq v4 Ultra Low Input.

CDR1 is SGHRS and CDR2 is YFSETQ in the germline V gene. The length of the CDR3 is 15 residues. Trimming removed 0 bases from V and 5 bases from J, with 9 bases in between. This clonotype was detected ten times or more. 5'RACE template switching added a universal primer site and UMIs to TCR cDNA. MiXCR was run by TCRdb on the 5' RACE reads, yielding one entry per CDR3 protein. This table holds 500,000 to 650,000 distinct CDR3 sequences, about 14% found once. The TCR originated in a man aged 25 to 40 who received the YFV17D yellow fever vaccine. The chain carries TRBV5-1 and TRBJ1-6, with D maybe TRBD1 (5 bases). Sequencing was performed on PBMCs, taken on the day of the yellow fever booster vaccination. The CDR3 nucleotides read TGCGCCAGCAGCTTGGGACAGAAGAATAATTCACCCCTCCACTTT. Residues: CASSLGQKNNSPLHF.